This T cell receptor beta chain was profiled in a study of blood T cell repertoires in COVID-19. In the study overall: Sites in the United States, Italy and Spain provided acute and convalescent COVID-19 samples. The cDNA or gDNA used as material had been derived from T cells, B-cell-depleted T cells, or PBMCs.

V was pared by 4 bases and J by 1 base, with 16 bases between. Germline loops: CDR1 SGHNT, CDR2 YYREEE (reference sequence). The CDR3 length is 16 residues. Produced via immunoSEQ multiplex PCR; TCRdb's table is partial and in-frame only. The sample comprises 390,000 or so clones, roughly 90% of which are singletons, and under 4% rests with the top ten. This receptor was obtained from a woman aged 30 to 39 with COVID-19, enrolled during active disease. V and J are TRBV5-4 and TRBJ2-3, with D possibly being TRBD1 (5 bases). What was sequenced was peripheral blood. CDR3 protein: CASSPDLGRGTDTQYF. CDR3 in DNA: TGTGCCAGCAGCCCTGACCTGGGCAGGGGCACAGATACGCAGTATTTT. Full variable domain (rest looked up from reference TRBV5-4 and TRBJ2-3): ETGVTQSPTHLIKTRGQQVTLRCSSQSGHNTVSWYQQALGQGPQFIFQYYREEENGRGNFPPRFSGLQFPNYSSELNVNALELDDSALYLCASSPDLGRGTDTQYFGPGTRLTVL.